This T cell receptor (beta chain) was captured by sequencing in a study of cytomegalovirus exposure and HLA in healthy donors. Study in general: Among 150 million to 200 million T cells, an earlier analysis found 117 million unique TCR beta sequences. Findings and caveats of the study: Common viral pathogens (according to a later analysis) appeared linked to several of the most significant clusters. The study found most TCR sequences rare, yet found some public TCRs in many donors. Later on, an analysis tied around 17,000 TCR beta sequences to HLA alleles at 0.05 false discovery rate.

To note about this clone: The antigen is undetermined.

Amplification used 60 Vbeta primers and 13 Jbeta primers. Sequencing was performed with immunoSEQ multiplex PCR; in TCRdb, only in-frame clones are kept and a portion is missing. In the table there are 110,000 or so clones, 80% to 90% of which are singletons. V lost 2 bases, J lost 5 bases, and 12 bases lay in between. CDR3 length equals 13 residues. Per germline, CDR1 GTSNPN and CDR2 SVGIG (reference sequence). This TCR derives from a man aged 35 to 55 in good health and CMV-seronegative. The sequencing input was PBMCs. This chain connects TRBV30 to TRBJ2-5; TRBD2 is a possible D gene (5 bases). The CDR3 here is CAWSIGVGETQYF. The CDR3 bases are TGTGCCTGGAGTATCGGGGTCGGGGAGACCCAGTACTTC.